This TCR beta chain was sequenced for a study of technical replicates of blood from a few donors. Libraries were prepared by immunoSEQ multiplex PCR; TCRdb keeps only in-frame clonotypes and omits some of them. The profile shows tens of thousands of clones, 90% to 95% of them singletons. The CDR3 contains 15 residues. V was cut by 4 bases and J by 0 bases, with 7 bases left in between. CDR1 and CDR2 from the germline V gene are SGHTA and FQGTGA. The TCR comes from a human donor in good health. The specimen sequenced was T cells isolated from PBMCs. The chain carries TRBV7-3 and TRBJ2-6; D is undetermined. CDR3 protein: CASSYSSSGANVLTF. DNA of the CDR3: TGTGCCAGCAGCTACAGCAGCTCTGGGGCCAACGTCCTGACTTTC.